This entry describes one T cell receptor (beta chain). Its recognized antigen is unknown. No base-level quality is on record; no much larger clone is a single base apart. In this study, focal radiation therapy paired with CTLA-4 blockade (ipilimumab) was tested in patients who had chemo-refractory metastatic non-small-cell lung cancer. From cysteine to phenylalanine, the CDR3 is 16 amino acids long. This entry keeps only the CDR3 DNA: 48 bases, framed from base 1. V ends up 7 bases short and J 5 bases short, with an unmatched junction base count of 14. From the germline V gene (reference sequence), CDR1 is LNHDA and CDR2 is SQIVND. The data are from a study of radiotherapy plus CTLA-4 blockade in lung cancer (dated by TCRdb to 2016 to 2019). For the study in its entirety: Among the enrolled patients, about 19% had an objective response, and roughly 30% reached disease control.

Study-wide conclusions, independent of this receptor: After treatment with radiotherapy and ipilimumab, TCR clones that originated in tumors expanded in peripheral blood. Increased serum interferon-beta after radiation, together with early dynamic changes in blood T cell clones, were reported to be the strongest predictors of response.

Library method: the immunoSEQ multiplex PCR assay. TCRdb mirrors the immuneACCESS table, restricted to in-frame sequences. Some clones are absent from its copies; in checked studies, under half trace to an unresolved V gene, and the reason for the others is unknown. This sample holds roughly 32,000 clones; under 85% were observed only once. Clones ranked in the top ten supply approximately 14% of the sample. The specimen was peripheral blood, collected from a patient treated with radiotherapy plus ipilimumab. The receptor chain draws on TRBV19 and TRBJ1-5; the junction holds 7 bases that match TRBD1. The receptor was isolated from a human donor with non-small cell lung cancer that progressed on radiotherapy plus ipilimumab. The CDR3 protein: CASTSRWDREYQPQHF. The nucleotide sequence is TGTGCCAGTACCTCCCGGTGGGACAGAGAATATCAGCCCCAGCATTTT.